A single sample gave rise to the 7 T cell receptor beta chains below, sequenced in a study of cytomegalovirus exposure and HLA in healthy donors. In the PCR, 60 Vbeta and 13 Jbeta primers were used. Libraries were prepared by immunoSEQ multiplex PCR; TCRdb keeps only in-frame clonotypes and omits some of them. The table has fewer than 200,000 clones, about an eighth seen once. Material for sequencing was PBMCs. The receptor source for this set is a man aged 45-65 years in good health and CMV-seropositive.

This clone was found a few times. The CDR3 coding sequence is TGTGCCAGCAGTTGGCGGGACGGAGCTAACTATGGCTACACCTTC. It is translated as CASSWRDGANYGYTF. The rearrangement links TRBV6-5 to TRBJ1-2, with D possibly TRBD1 on 5 matching bases. Germline lookup yields CDR1 MNHEY and CDR2 SVGAGI. The CDR3 is 15 residues long. Trimming removed 4 bases at V and 0 bases at J, with 12 bases between.

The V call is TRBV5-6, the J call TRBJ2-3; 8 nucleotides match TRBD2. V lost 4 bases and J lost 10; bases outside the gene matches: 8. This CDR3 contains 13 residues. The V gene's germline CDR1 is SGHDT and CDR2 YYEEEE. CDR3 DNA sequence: TGTGCCAGCAGCGCTCCGGGACTAGTTGCGCAGTATTTT. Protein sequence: CASSAPGLVAQYF.

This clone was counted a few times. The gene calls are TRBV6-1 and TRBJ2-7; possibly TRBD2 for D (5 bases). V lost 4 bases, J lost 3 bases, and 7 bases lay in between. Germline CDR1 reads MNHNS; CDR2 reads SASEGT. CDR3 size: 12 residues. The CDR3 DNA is TGTGCCAGCAGTGCCGGGAACTACGAGCAGTACGTC. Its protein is CASSAGNYEQYV.

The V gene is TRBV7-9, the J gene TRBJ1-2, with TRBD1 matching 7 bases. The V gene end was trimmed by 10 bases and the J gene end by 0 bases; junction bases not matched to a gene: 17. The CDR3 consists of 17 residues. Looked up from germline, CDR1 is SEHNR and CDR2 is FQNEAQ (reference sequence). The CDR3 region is CATSPGGSKGSNYGYTF. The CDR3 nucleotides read TGTGCCACCTCCCCAGGGGGGTCTAAGGGTTCTAACTATGGCTACACCTTC.

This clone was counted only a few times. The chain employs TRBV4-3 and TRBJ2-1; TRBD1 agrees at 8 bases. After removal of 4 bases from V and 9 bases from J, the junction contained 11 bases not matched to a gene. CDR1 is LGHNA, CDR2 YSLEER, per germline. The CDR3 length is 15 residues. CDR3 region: CASSPKRTGRGEQFF. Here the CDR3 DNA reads TGCGCCAGCAGCCCAAAACGGACAGGGAGAGGTGAGCAGTTCTTC.

The CDR3 here is CASTWGQGHNEQFF. The CDR3 nucleotides are TGTGCCAGCACCTGGGGACAGGGACACAATGAGCAGTTCTTC. The V call is TRBV25-1, the J call TRBJ2-1; 9 nucleotides line up with TRBD1. Looked up from germline, CDR1 is MGHDK and CDR2 is SYGVNS. The CDR3 totals 14 residues. The ends lost 7 bases at V and 5 bases at J; junction bases unmatched: 6.

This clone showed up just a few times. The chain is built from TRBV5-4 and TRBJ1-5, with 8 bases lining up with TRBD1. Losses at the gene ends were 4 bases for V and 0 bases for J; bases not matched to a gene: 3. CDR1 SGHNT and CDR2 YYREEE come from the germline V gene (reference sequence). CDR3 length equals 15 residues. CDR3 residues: CASSQGADSNQPQHF. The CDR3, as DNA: TGTGCCAGCAGCCAGGGGGCTGATAGCAATCAGCCCCAGCATTTT.